Listed below are T cell receptor beta chains from one sample, sequenced in a study of chemoradiotherapy in HPV16-positive cancers. Method: immunoSEQ multiplex PCR; TCRdb's copy keeps in-frame clones and lacks some. The sample has about 1,100 clones, approximately 87% seen once. The sample here was tumor tissue, taken from a patient who underwent chemoradiotherapy. These receptors all stem from a human donor with HPV-associated anogenital cancer. Both conserved end residues are part of each CDR3. A D gene is named only where the DNA matches it firmly. Some rows have no size entry. The others give once, few or many, or a class for an expanded clone.

J gene: TRBJ2-7
clone size: NA
D gene: NA
V gene: TRBV10-3
CDR3 DNA: TGTGCCATCAGTGAGGTAGGGGGCTCCTACGAGCAGTACTTC
CDR3 protein: CAISEVGGSYEQYF

J gene: TRBJ2-7
clone size: NA
D gene: NA
V gene: TRBV19
CDR3 DNA: TGTGCCAGTAGTATTAGAAGTGGATGGGACTACGAGCAGTACTTC
CDR3 protein: CASSIRSGWDYEQYF

J gene: TRBJ2-1
clone size: once
D gene: TRBD1
V gene: TRBV18
CDR3 DNA: TGTGCCAGCTCACCAAGGGACAGGAGGCTGGATGAGCAGTTCTTC
CDR3 protein: CASSPRDRRLDEQFF

J gene: TRBJ1-5
clone size: NA
D gene: TRBD1
V gene: TRBV7-8
CDR3 DNA: TGTGCCAGCAGCAGACAGGGACTCGATCAGCCCCAGCATTTT
CDR3 protein: CASSRQGLDQPQHF

J gene: TRBJ1-2
clone size: NA
D gene: NA
V gene: TRBV28
CDR3 DNA: TGTGCCAGCACCAATACAGGGCTAAGTGGCTACACCTTC
CDR3 protein: CASTNTGLSGYTF

J gene: TRBJ2-7
clone size: few
D gene: TRBD1
V gene: TRBV6-1
CDR3 DNA: TGTGCCAGCAGTGAGCCCGGACAGGGGAGCGAGCAGTACTTC
CDR3 protein: CASSEPGQGSEQYF

J gene: TRBJ2-1
clone size: NA
D gene: NA
V gene: TRBV5-1
CDR3 DNA: TGCGCCAGCAGCTTGGAAACTCCCCGGGGTGAGCAGTTCTTC
CDR3 protein: CASSLETPRGEQFF

J gene: TRBJ1-6
clone size: NA
D gene: NA
V gene: TRBV7-9
CDR3 DNA: TGTGCCAGCAGCTTACATGACGCTGTTAATTCACCCCTCCACTTT
CDR3 protein: CASSLHDAVNSPLHF

J gene: TRBJ2-7
clone size: NA
D gene: NA
V gene: TRBV7-9
CDR3 DNA: TGTGCCAGCAGCTCGGGCCGGGACTTGAACGAGCAGTACTTC
CDR3 protein: CASSSGRDLNEQYF

J gene: TRBJ1-2
clone size: NA
D gene: NA
V gene: TRBV10-2
CDR3 DNA: TGCGCCAGCAGCCCCACGGCAGGAGCCTATGGCTACACCTTC
CDR3 protein: CASSPTAGAYGYTF

J gene: TRBJ1-5
clone size: NA
D gene: TRBD1
V gene: TRBV7-9
CDR3 DNA: TGTGCCAGCAGCCTTTGGACAGGGGGAAGCAATCAGCCCCAGCATTTT
CDR3 protein: CASSLWTGGSNQPQHF

J gene: TRBJ2-3
clone size: NA
D gene: NA
V gene: TRBV19
CDR3 DNA: TGTGCCAGTAGTCCCCTGACAGGAGATACGCAGTATTTT
CDR3 protein: CASSPLTGDTQYF

J gene: TRBJ2-2
clone size: NA
D gene: NA
V gene: TRBV7-9
CDR3 DNA: TGTGCCAGCAGCCAGACAGCTCCGAACACCGGGGAGCTGTTTTTT
CDR3 protein: CASSQTAPNTGELFF

J gene: TRBJ2-1
clone size: NA
D gene: NA
V gene: TRBV6-1
CDR3 DNA: TGTGCCAGCACCGGAGGGGGGTTGAATGAGCAGTTCTTC
CDR3 protein: CASTGGGLNEQFF

J gene: TRBJ1-1
clone size: once
D gene: NA
V gene: TRBV11-2
CDR3 DNA: TGTGCCAGCAGCCCAGGGGCCGGGACCTTTAACACTGAAGCTTTCTTT
CDR3 protein: CASSPGAGTFNTEAFF

J gene: TRBJ2-1
clone size: NA
D gene: TRBD1
V gene: TRBV18
CDR3 DNA: TGTGCCAGCTCACCTTCGCAGGGGGCTCACAATGAGCAGTTCTTC
CDR3 protein: CASSPSQGAHNEQFF

J gene: TRBJ1-4
clone size: NA
D gene: NA
V gene: TRBV6-5
CDR3 DNA: TGTGCCAGCAGTGGGAGCCTTAATGAAAAACTGTTTTTT
CDR3 protein: CASSGSLNEKLFF

J gene: TRBJ1-6
clone size: NA
D gene: NA
V gene: TRBV27
CDR3 DNA: TGTGCCAGCAGCCGGGAGCGAGGGGGAAATTCACCCCTCCACTTT
CDR3 protein: CASSRERGGNSPLHF

J gene: TRBJ1-1
clone size: NA
D gene: NA
V gene: TRBV27
CDR3 DNA: TGTGCCAGCAGTTTAGGTACTGAAGCTTTCTTT
CDR3 protein: CASSLGTEAFF

J gene: TRBJ1-1
clone size: NA
D gene: NA
V gene: TRBV29-1
CDR3 DNA: TGCAGCGTGGTGGGGGACTTGAACACTGAAGCTTTCTTT
CDR3 protein: CSVVGDLNTEAFF

J gene: TRBJ1-2
clone size: NA
D gene: NA
V gene: TRBV5-4
CDR3 DNA: TGTGCCAGCAGCTTCTCGGGACACTATGGCTACACCTTC
CDR3 protein: CASSFSGHYGYTF